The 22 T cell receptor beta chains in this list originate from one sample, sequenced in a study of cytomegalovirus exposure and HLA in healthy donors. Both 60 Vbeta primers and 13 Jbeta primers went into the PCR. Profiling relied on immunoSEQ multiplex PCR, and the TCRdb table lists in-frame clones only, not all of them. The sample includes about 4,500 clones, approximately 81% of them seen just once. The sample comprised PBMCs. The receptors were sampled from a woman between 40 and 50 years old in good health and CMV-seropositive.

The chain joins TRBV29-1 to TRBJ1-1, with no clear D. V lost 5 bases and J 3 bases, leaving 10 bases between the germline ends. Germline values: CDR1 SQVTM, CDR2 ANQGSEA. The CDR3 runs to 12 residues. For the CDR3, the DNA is TGCAGCGTTACATCCGGGGACACTGAAGCTTTCTTT. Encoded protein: CSVTSGDTEAFF.

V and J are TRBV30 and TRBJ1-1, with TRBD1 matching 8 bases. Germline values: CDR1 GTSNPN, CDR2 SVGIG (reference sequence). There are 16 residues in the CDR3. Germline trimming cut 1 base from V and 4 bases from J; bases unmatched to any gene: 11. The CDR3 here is CAWSDSRGTGSTEAFF. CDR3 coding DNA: TGTGCCTGGAGTGACTCTAGGGGGACAGGTAGCACTGAAGCTTTCTTT.

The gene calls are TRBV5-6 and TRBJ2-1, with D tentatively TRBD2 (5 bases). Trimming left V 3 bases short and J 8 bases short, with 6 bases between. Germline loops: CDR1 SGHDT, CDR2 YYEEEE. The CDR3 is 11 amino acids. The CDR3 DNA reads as TGTGCCAGCAGCTGGCGGGATGAGCAGTTCTTC. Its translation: CASSWRDEQFF.

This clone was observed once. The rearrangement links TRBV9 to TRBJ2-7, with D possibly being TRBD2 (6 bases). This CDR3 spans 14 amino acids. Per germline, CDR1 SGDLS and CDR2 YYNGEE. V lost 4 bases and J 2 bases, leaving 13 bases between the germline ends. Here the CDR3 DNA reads TGTGCCAGCAGCCCCGGGACTTATACCTACGAGCAGTACTTC. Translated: CASSPGTYTYEQYF.

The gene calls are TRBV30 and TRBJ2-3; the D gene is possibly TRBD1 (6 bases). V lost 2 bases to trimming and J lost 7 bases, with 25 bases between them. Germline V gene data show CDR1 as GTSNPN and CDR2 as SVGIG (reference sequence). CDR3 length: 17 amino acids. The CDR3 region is CAWSNPGLSKGVNTQYF. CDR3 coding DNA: TGTGCCTGGAGTAATCCCGGACTGTCAAAGGGGGTGAATACGCAGTATTTT.

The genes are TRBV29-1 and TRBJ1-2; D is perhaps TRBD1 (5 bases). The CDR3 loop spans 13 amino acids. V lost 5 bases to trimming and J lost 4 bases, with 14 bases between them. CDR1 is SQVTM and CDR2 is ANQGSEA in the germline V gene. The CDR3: CSVQTIQGYGYTF. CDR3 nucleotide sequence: TGCAGCGTTCAGACAATTCAGGGCTATGGCTACACCTTC.

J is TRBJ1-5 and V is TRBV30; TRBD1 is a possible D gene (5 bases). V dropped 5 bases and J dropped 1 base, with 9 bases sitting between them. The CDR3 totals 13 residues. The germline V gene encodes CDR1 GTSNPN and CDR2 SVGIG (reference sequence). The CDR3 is CAWGDWSNQPQHF. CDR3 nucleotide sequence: TGTGCCTGGGGGGACTGGAGCAATCAGCCCCAGCATTTT.

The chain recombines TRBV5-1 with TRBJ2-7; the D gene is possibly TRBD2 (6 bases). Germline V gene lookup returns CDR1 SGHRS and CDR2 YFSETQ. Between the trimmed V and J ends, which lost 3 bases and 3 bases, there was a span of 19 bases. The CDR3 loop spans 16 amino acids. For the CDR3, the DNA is TGCGCCAGCAGCTCCCGTCCGGCTAGCGCTCACTACGAGCAGTACTTC. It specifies CASSSRPASAHYEQYF. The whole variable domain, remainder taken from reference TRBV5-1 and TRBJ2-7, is KAGVTQTPRYLIKTRGQQVTLSCSPISGHRSVSWYQQTPGQGLQFLFEYFSETQRNKGNFPGRFSGRQFSNSRSEMNVSTLELGDSALYLCASSSRPASAHYEQYFGPGTRLTVT.

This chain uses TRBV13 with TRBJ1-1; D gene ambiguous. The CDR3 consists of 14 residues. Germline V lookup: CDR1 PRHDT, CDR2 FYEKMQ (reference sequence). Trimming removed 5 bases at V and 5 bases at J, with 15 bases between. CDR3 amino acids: CASSPREMRTEAFF. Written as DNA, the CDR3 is TGTGCCAGCAGCCCCCGGGAGATGAGGACTGAAGCTTTCTTT.

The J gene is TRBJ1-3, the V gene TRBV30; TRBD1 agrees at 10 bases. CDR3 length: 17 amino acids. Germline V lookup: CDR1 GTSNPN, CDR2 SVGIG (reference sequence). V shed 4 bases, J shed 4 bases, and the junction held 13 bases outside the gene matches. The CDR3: CAWTVFDRGRTGNTIYF. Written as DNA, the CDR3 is TGTGCCTGGACCGTCTTTGACAGGGGGCGAACCGGAAACACCATATATTTT.

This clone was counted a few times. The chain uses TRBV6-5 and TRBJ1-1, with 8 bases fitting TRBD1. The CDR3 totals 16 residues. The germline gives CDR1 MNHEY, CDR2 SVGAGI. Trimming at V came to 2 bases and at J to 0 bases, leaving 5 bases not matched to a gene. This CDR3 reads CASSYGQGLLNTEAFF. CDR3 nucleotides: TGTGCCAGCAGTTACGGACAGGGCCTCCTGAACACTGAAGCTTTCTTT.

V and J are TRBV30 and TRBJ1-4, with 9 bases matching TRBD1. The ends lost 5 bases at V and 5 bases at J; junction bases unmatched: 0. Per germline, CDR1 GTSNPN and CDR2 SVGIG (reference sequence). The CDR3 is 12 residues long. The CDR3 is CAWDRGNEKLFF. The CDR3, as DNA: TGTGCCTGGGACAGGGGGAATGAAAAACTGTTTTTT.

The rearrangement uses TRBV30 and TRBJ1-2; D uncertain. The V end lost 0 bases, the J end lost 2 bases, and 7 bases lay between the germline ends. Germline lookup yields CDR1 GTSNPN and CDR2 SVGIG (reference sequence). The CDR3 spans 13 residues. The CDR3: CAWSVAGNYGYTF. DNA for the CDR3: TGTGCCTGGAGTGTAGCCGGGAACTATGGCTACACCTTC.

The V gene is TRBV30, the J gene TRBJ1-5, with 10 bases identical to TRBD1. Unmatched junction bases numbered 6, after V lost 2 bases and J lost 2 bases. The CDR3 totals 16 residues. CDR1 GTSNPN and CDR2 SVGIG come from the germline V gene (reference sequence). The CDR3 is CAWSLGTGEGNQPQHF. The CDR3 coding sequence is TGTGCCTGGAGTCTAGGGACAGGGGAAGGCAATCAGCCCCAGCATTTT.

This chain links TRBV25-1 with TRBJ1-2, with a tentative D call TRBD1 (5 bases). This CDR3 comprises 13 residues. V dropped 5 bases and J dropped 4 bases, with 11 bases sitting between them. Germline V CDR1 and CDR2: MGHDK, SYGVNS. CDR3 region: CASSQGWSYGYTF. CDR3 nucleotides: TGTGCCAGCAGTCAGGGTTGGTCCTATGGCTACACCTTC.

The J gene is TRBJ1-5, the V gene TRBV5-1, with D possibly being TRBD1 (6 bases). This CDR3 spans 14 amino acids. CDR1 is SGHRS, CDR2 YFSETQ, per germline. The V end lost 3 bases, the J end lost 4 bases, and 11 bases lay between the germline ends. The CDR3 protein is CASSSGQMNQPQHF. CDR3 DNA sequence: TGCGCCAGCAGCTCCGGACAGATGAATCAGCCCCAGCATTTT.

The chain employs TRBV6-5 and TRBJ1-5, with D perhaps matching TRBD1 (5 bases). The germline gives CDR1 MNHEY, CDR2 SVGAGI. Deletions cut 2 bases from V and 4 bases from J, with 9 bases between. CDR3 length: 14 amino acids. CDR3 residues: CASSYGQGNQPQHF. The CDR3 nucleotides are TGTGCCAGCAGTTACGGGCAGGGAAATCAGCCCCAGCATTTT.

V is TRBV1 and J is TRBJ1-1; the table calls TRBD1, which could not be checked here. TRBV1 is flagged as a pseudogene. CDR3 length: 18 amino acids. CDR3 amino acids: CTSRSKSRGQNKNTEAFF. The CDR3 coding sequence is TGCACCAGCAGGAGTAAGTCTAGGGGACAGAATAAGAACACTGAAGCTTTCTTT.

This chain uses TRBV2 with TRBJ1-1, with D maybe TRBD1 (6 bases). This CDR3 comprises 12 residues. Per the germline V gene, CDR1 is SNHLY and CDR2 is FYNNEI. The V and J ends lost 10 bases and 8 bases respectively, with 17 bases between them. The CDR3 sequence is CATSGTSAEAFF. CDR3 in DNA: TGTGCCACGTCCGGGACAAGTGCAGAAGCTTTCTTT.

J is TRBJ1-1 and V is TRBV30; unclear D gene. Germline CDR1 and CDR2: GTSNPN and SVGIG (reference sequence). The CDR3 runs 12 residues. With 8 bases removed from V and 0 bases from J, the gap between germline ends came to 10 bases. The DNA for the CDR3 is TGTGCCATTGGGAGGGTGAACACTGAAGCTTTCTTT. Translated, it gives CAIGRVNTEAFF.

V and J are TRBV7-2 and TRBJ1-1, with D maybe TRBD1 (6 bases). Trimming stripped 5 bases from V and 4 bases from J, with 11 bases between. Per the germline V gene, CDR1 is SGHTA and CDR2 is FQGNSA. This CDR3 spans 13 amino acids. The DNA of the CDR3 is TGTGCCAGCAGCCGTACAGGGTCCACTGAAGCTTTCTTT. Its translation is CASSRTGSTEAFF. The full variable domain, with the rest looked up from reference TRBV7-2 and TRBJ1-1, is GAGVSQSPSNKVTEKGKDVELRCDPISGHTALYWYRQSLGQGLEFLIYFQGNSAPDKSGLPSDRFSAERTGGSVSTLTIQRTQQEDSAVYLCASSRTGSTEAFFGQGTRLTVV.

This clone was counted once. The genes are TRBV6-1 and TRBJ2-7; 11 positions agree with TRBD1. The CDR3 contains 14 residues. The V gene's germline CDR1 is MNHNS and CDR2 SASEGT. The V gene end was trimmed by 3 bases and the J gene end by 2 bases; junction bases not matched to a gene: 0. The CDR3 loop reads CASSEGQGAYEQYF. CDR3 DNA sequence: TGTGCCAGCAGTGAGGGACAGGGGGCCTACGAGCAGTACTTC.